This T cell receptor (beta chain) was found in a study of OX40 agonist ivuxolimab in advanced cancers. Overall study: Three patients, one with hepatocellular carcinoma and two with cutaneous melanoma, responded partially.

General study results and limits: Low clonal expansion, among the lowest seen, marked partial responders at 0.1-3.0 mg/kg. Relative to CD4+, CD8+ T cells held more expanded clones on average.

The assay was immunoSEQ multiplex PCR, and TCRdb's table has in-frame clones only and misses some. Here the sample spans about 160,000 clones, around 94% being singletons. CDR1 MNHEY and CDR2 SVGAGI come from the germline V gene. The CDR3 runs to 15 residues. Between the trimmed V and J ends, which lost 6 bases and 10 bases, there was a span of 19 bases. As regards this clone: The antigen is undetermined.

The chain joins TRBV6-5 to TRBJ1-6; no clear D. Sequencing used CD4+ or CD8+ T cells sorted from blood, obtained in a trial of the OX40 agonist ivuxolimab. The TCR sequence derives from an adult with an advanced solid tumor such as melanoma, head and neck, liver or kidney cancer. This chain's CDR3 is CASSRLDNGNSPLHF. CDR3 bases: TGTGCCAGCAGCCGACTCGACAATGGGAACTCACCCCTCCACTTT.